These 13 T cell receptor beta chains were sequenced from one sample in a study of T cell responses to AZD1222 COVID-19 vaccine. TCRdb's table, derived via immunoSEQ multiplex PCR, lists solely in-frame clones and lacks some. Of approximately 180,000 clones detected, around nine tenths appear once; the ten largest clones hold less than 3%. Sequencing used peripheral blood, obtained on day 0 of AZD1222 vaccination. The source of these receptors is an adult in good health.

The genes are TRBV11-2 and TRBJ2-7; 7 bases are a match to TRBD2. V lost 5 bases to trimming and J lost 2 bases; unmatched junction nucleotides: 18. The CDR3 length is 18 residues. Germline V lookup: CDR1 SGHAT, CDR2 FQNNGV. CDR3 in amino acids: CASSPPRQRDSITYEQYF. DNA of the CDR3: TGTGCCAGCAGCCCCCCGAGACAGCGGGACTCGATTACCTACGAGCAGTACTTC. Variable domain in full (rest from reference TRBV11-2 and TRBJ2-7): EAGVAQSPRYKIIEKRQSVAFWCNPISGHATLYWYQQILGQGPKLLIQFQNNGVVDDSQLPKDRFSAERLKGVDSTLKIQPAKLEDSAVYLCASSPPRQRDSITYEQYFGPGTRLTVT.

The V and J genes are TRBV5-6 and TRBJ1-1; 7 bases fit TRBD1. CDR3 length equals 16 residues. Trimming took 1 base from V and 4 from J; bases not matched to a gene: 10. The germline V gene has CDR1 SGHDT and CDR2 YYEEEE. The CDR3 nucleotides are TGTGCCAGCAGCTTGTGGGGGGACAGATTCAGCACTGAAGCTTTCTTT. Translated, it gives CASSLWGDRFSTEAFF.

The CDR3 DNA sequence: TGTGCCAGCAGCGCGAGGGGGTACTATGGCTACACCTTC. Translated: CASSARGYYGYTF. This rearrangement joins TRBV11-2 to TRBJ1-2; D possibly corresponds to TRBD1 (6 bases). Germline-derived CDR1 and CDR2 are SGHAT and FQNNGV. The CDR3 spans 13 residues. The ends were cut back, 5 bases at V and 3 bases at J, with 10 bases in the middle.

This chain joins TRBV19 and TRBJ1-4, with D hard to call. Trimming pared 5 bases from V and 0 bases from J, leaving 10 bases between. In germline, CDR1 is LNHDA, CDR2 SQIVND (reference sequence). The CDR3 extends over 15 amino acids. CDR3 protein: CASSAAGATNEKLFF. CDR3 DNA sequence: TGTGCCAGTAGTGCCGCCGGAGCAACTAATGAAAAACTGTTTTTT.

The rearrangement joins TRBV11-2 to TRBJ1-1; D is undetermined. Per the germline V gene, CDR1 is SGHAT and CDR2 is FQNNGV. The CDR3 is made up of 15 amino acids. V gave up 1 base and J gave up 0 bases, with 9 bases separating them. The CDR3 nucleotides read TGTGCCAGCAGCTTAGGTGGAGCTATGAACACTGAAGCTTTCTTT. Protein sequence: CASSLGGAMNTEAFF.

This chain connects TRBV9 to TRBJ2-2, with D unresolved. Germline-derived CDR1 and CDR2 are SGDLS and YYNGEE. The CDR3 has 15 residues. V was cut by 0 bases and J by 5 bases, with 11 bases left in between. CDR3: CASSVGAIGTGELFF. The CDR3 bases are TGTGCCAGCAGCGTAGGAGCAATAGGGACCGGGGAGCTGTTTTTT.

The J gene is TRBJ2-5, the V gene TRBV4-1; 8 positions agree with TRBD2. Germline CDR1 and CDR2: MGHRA and YSYEKL. V shed 0 bases and J 4 bases; nucleotides not matched to a gene: 4. This CDR3 contains 15 residues. The CDR3 DNA follows: TGCGCCAGCAGCCAAGATGCCGGGAGGGCAGAGACCCAGTACTTC. Protein: CASSQDAGRAETQYF.

The CDR3 protein is CASSLDLWNNSNTEAFF. The CDR3 DNA sequence: TGTGCCAGCAGCTTAGATCTTTGGAACAACTCGAACACTGAAGCTTTCTTT. V usage is TRBV7-9 and J usage is TRBJ1-1; unclear D gene. The CDR3 sequence is 17 residues long. CDR1 is SEHNR, CDR2 FQNEAQ, per germline (reference sequence). Trimming removed 1 base from V and 1 base from J, with 16 bases in between. The complete variable domain, with remaining parts taken from reference TRBV7-9 and TRBJ1-1, reads DTGVSQNPRHKITKRGQNVTFRCDPISEHNRLYWYRQTLGQGPEFLTYFQNEAQLEKSRLLSDRFSAERPKGSFSTLEIQRTEQGDSAMYLCASSLDLWNNSNTEAFFGQGTRLTVV.

Turning to this clone: The junction departs from germline at one end; a sequencing error may be responsible. This sample also contains other DNA sequences that code for the same CDR3. The chain recombines TRBV7-9 with TRBJ2-7; D unclear. The germline V gene encodes CDR1 SEHNR and CDR2 FQNEAQ (reference sequence). This CDR3 region has 15 residues. CDR3 sequence: CASSLAQGRSYEQYF. DNA for the CDR3: TGTGCCAGCAGCTTAGCGCAAGGTAGGAGCTACGAACAGTACTTC.

V usage is TRBV3-1 (or the pseudogene TRBV3-2) and J usage is TRBJ2-1, with D perhaps matching TRBD2 (6 bases). CDR1 and CDR2 from the germline V gene are LGHDT and YNNKEL (reference sequence). This CDR3 region has 13 residues. V gave up 8 bases and J gave up 4 bases, with 12 bases separating them. The CDR3 region is CASRESRYNEQFF. CDR3 sequence (DNA): TGTGCCAGCCGGGAGAGTAGGTACAATGAGCAGTTCTTC.

The chain recombines TRBV24-1 with TRBJ2-7; perhaps TRBD1 as D (6 bases). V lost 3 bases to trimming and J lost 3 bases, with 11 bases between them. The CDR3 is 14 amino acids. Germline V gives CDR1 KGHDR, CDR2 SFDVKD. CDR3: CATSDPDRNYEQYF. CDR3 in DNA: TGTGCCACCAGTGATCCGGACAGAAACTACGAGCAGTACTTC.

The gene calls are TRBV6-2 or TRBV6-3 and TRBJ2-5, with 12 nucleotides matching TRBD1. The CDR3 runs to 17 residues. CDR1 is MNHEY and CDR2 is SVGEGT in the germline V gene. J gave up 5 bases and V 2 bases, and 9 bases lay outside the gene matches. This CDR3 reads CASSYHRDRGLGETQYF. The CDR3 nucleotides read TGTGCCAGCAGTTACCACCGGGACAGGGGGCTGGGGGAGACCCAGTACTTC.

The rearrangement joins TRBV6-4 to TRBJ2-1; the D is unclear. The V and J ends lost 4 bases and 6 bases respectively, with 4 bases between them. This CDR3 is 11 amino acids long. CDR1 MRHNA and CDR2 SNTAGT come from the germline V gene. The CDR3 DNA is TGTGCCAGCAGTGCTGCCAATGAGCAGTTCTTC. Encoded protein: CASSAANEQFF.